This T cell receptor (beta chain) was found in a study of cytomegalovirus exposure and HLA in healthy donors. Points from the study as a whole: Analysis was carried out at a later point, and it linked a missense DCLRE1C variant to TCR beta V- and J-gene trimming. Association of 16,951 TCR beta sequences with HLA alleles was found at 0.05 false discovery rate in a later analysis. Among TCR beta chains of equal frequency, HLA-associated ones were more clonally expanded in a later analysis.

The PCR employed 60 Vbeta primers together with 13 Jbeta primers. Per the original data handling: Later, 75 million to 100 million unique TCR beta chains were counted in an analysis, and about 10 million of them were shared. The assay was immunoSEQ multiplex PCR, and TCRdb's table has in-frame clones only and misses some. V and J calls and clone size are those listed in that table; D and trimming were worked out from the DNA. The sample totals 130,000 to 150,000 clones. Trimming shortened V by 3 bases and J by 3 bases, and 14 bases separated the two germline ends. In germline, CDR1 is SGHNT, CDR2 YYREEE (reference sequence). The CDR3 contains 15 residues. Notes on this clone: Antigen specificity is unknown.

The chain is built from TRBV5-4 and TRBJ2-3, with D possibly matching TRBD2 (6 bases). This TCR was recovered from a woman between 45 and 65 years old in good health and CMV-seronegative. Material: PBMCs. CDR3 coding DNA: TGTGCCAGCAGCTCCCCCGGGACTTCGACAGATACGCAGTATTTT. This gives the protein CASSSPGTSTDTQYF.